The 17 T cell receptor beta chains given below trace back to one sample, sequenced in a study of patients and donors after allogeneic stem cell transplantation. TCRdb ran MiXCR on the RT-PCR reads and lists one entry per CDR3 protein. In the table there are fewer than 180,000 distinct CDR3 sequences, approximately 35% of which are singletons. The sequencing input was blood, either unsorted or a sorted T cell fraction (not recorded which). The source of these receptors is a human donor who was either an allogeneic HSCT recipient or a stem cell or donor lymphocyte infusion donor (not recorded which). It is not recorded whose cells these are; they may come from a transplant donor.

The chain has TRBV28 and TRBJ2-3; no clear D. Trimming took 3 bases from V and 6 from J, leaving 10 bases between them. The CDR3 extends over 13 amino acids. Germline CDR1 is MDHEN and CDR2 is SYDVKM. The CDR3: CASSFSSRDTQYF. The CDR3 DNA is TGTGCCAGCAGTTTCTCCTCTCGCGATACGCAGTATTTT.

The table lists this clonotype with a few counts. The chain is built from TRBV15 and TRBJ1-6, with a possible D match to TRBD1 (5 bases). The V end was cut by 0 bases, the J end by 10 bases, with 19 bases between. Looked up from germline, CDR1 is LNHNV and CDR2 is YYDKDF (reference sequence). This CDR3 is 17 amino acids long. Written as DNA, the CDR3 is TGTGCCACCAGCAGAGATCTTTTCGGGGCAGCGCCCTCACCCCTCCACTTT. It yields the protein CATSRDLFGAAPSPLHF. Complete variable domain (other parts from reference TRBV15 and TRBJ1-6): DAMVIQNPRYQVTQFGKPVTLSCSQTLNHNVMYWYQQKSSQAPKLLFHYYDKDFNNEADTPDNFQSRRPNTSFCFLDIRSPGLGDTAMYLCATSRDLFGAAPSPLHFGNGTRLTVT.

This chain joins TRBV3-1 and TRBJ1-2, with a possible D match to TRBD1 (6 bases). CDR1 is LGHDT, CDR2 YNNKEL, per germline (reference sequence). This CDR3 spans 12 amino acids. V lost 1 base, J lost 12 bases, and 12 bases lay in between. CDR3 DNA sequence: TGTGCCAGCAGCCAAGGTACAGGGCCGGACACCTTC. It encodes CASSQGTGPDTF.

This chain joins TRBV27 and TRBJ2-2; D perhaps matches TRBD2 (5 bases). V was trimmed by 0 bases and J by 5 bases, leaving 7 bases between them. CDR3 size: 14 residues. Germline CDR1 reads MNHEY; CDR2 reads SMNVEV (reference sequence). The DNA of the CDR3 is TGTGCCAGCAGTTTATCATGGACTACCGGGGAGCTGTTTTTT. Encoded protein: CASSLSWTTGELFF.

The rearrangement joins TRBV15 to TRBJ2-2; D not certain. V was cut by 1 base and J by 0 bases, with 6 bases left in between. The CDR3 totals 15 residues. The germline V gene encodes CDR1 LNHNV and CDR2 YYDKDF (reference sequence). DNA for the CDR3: TGTGCCACCAGCAGAGGGACGTCGAACACCGGGGAGCTGTTTTTT. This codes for CATSRGTSNTGELFF. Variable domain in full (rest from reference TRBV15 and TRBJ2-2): DAMVIQNPRYQVTQFGKPVTLSCSQTLNHNVMYWYQQKSSQAPKLLFHYYDKDFNNEADTPDNFQSRRPNTSFCFLDIRSPGLGDTAMYLCATSRGTSNTGELFFGEGSRLTVL.

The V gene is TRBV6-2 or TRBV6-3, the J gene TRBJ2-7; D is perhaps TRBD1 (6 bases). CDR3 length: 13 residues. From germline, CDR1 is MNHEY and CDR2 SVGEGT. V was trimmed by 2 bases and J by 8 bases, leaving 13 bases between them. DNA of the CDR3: TGTGCCAGCAGTTACACCGCCCAGGGGCAGCAGTACGTC. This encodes CASSYTAQGQQYV.

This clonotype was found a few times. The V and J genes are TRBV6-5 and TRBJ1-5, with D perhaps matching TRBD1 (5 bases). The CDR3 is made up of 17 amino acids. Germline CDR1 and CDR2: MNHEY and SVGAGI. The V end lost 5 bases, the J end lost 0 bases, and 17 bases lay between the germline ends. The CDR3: CASSQHFGQGSNQPQHF. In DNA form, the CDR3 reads TGTGCCAGCAGTCAACACTTTGGGCAGGGTAGCAATCAGCCCCAGCATTTT.

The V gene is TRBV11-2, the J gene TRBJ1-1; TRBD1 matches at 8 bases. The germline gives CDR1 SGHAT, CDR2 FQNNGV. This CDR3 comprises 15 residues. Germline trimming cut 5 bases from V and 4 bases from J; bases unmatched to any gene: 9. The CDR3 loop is CASSVNPGTGTEAFF. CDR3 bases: TGTGCCAGCAGCGTCAACCCGGGGACAGGCACTGAAGCTTTCTTT.

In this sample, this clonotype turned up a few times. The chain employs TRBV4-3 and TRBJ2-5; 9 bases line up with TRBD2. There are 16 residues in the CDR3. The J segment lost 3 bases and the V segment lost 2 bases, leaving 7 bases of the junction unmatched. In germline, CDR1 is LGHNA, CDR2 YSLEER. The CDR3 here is CASSQSGLAKEETQYF. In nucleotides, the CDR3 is TGCGCCAGCAGCCAAAGTGGACTAGCGAAAGAAGAGACCCAGTACTTC.

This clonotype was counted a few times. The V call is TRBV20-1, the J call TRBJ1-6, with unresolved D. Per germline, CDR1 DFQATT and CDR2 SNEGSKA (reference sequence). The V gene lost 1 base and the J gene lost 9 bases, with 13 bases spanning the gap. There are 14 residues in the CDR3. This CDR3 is CSARVDLEVSPLHF. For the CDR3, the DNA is TGCAGTGCTAGAGTAGACTTGGAGGTTTCACCCCTCCACTTT.

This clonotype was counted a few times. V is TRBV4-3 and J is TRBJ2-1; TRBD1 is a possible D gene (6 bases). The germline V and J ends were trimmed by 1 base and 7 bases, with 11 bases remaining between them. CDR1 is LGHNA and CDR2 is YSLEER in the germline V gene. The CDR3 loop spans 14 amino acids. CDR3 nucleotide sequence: TGCGCCAGCAGCCAAGTAAGGGGGTATAATGAGCAGTTCTTC. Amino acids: CASSQVRGYNEQFF.

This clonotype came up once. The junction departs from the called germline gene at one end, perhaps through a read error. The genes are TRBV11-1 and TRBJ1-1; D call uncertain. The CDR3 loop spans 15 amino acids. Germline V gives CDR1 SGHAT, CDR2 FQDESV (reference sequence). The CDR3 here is CDSSFGRPMNTEAFF. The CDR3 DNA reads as TGTGACAGCAGCTTCGGTCGACCGATGAACACTGAAGCTTTCTTT.

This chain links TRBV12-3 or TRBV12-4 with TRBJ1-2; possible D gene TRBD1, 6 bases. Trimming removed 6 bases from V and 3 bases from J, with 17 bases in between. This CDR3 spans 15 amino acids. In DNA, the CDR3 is TGTGCCAGCAGCTGGGCAGGAGGGGGGGACTATGGCTACACCTTC. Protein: CASSWAGGGDYGYTF.

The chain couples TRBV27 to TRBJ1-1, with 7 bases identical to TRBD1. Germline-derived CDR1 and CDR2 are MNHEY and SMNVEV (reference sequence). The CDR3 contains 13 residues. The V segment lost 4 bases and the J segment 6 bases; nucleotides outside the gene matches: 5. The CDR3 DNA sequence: TGTGCCAGCAGTTATGGGACAGCCTCTGAAGCTTTCTTT. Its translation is CASSYGTASEAFF.

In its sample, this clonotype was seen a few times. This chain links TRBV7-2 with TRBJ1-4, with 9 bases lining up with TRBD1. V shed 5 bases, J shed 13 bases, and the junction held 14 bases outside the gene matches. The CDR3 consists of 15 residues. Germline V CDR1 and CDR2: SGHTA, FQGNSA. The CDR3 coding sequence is TGTGCCAGCAGCCCGAGCCTGGGACAGGGTAAATCACTGTTTTTT. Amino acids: CASSPSLGQGKSLFF.

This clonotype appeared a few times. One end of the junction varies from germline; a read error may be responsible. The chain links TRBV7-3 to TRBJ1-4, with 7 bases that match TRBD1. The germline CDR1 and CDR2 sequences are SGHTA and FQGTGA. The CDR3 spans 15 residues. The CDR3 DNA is TGTGCCAGCAGCTCGCAGGGGGATACACCTGAAAGACTGTTTTTT. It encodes CASSSQGDTPERLFF.

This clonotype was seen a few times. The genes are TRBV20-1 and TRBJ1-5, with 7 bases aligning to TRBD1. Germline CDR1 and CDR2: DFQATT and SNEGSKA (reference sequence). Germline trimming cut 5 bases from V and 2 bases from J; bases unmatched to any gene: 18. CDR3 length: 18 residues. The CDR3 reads CSALIMTGKVWGNQPQHF. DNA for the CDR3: TGCAGTGCTCTAATCATGACAGGGAAAGTATGGGGCAATCAGCCCCAGCATTTT.